These T cell receptor beta chains were read from a single sample in a study of T cells in narcolepsy. Sequencing was performed with immunoSEQ multiplex PCR; in TCRdb, only in-frame clones are kept and a portion is missing. The data contain about 35,000 clones, about 80% of them singletons. Material for sequencing was memory (CD45RA-) CD4+ T cells from blood. These receptors were collected from a human donor in good health. The CDR3 runs from the conserved cysteine through the conserved F or W. D genes are given only for firm matches. Clone size appears in some rows only: once, few, many, or a class for an expanded clone.

CDR3	DNA	V	length	D	J	size
CASSIALSNQPQHF	TGTGCCAGTAGTATAGCTCTGAGCAATCAGCCCCAGCATTTT	TRBV19	14	-	TRBJ1-5	-
CASSPTAGGEAGYTF	TGTGCCAGCAGCCCCACTGCTGGGGGCGAGGCTGGCTACACCTTC	TRBV16	15	-	TRBJ1-2	-
CASSVRDFAVGELFF	TGTGCCAGCAGCGTCCGGGACTTCGCGGTCGGGGAGCTGTTTTTT	TRBV5-4	15	-	TRBJ2-2	-
CAISTGGGRDGYTF	TGTGCCATCTCAACAGGGGGAGGCCGGGATGGCTACACCTTC	TRBV10-3	14	TRBD1	TRBJ1-2	-
CASSLQGPTSYEQYF	TGCGCCAGCAGCTTACAGGGACCCACCTCCTACGAGCAGTACTTC	TRBV5-1	15	-	TRBJ2-7	-
CASRGQGNEKLFF	TGTGCCAGCCGGGGACAGGGGAATGAAAAACTGTTTTTT	TRBV2	13	TRBD1	TRBJ1-4	-
CASSLIRDRGQIGSYEQYF	TGTGCCAGCAGCCTAATACGGGACAGGGGGCAAATCGGCTCCTACGAGCAGTACTTC	TRBV13	19	TRBD1	TRBJ2-7	-
CASSYFSTDTQYF	TGTGCCAGCAGTTACTTTAGCACAGATACGCAGTATTTT	TRBV25-1	13	-	TRBJ2-3	-
CAWSEGTGSNQPQHF	TGTGCCTGGAGTGAGGGGACGGGAAGCAATCAGCCCCAGCATTTT	TRBV30	15	-	TRBJ1-5	once
CAYLVGRINSPLHF	TGTGCCTATCTCGTTGGCAGGATTAATTCACCCCTCCACTTT	TRBV27	14	-	TRBJ1-6	-
CASSDWRRSSYEQYF	TGTGCCAGCAGCGATTGGAGGAGGAGCTCCTACGAGCAGTACTTC	TRBV5-5	15	-	TRBJ2-7	-
CASGLAGYYEQYF	TGTGCCAGCGGACTAGCGGGCTACTACGAGCAGTACTTC	TRBV6-1	13	TRBD2	TRBJ2-7	-
CASSYLQGGNTEAFF	TGTGCCAGCAGTTACCTCCAGGGAGGGAACACTGAAGCTTTCTTT	TRBV6-6	15	-	TRBJ1-1	-